A selection of T cell receptor beta chains follows, all from one sample in a study of blood T cell repertoires in COVID-19. The table came from immunoSEQ multiplex PCR; TCRdb's copy has only in-frame clones and leaves some out. The sample lists 200,000 to 250,000 clones, roughly 87% occurring once. The sequenced sample was PBMCs or T cells enriched from blood (not recorded which). These receptors were taken from a woman aged 25 to 39 with acute COVID-19. Each CDR3 is given with its conserved first and last residue. The D gene is left open where the match is weak. Clone size is not always given. Where it is, it says once, few, many or a class for expanded clones.

>TRBJ2-7|.|.|TRBV28
CASSLGLGSPYEQYF
TGTGCCAGCAGTTTAGGACTCGGGTCCCCCTACGAGCAGTACTTC
>TRBJ1-1|.|.|TRBV7-9
CASTPGGPRNTEAFF
TGTGCCAGCACCCCCGGGGGGCCGAGGAACACTGAAGCTTTCTTT
>TRBJ1-1|.|.|TRBV18
CASSPAAGRVTEAFF
TGTGCCAGCTCACCAGCAGCGGGGAGAGTGACTGAAGCTTTCTTT
>TRBJ1-4|.|.|TRBV6-1
CASSDGGAEEKLFF
TGTGCCAGCAGTGATGGGGGGGCCGAGGAAAAACTGTTTTTT
>TRBJ2-7|.|.|TRBV21-1
CASSKERTAYEQYF
TGTGCCAGCAGCAAAGAGAGGACAGCCTACGAGCAGTACTTC
>TRBJ2-7|.|.|TRBV28
CASVSRAGGAYEQYF
TGTGCCAGCGTGTCAAGGGCAGGAGGTGCCTACGAGCAGTACTTC
>TRBJ2-3|.|.|TRBV18
CASASQGPSSTDTQYF
TGTGCCAGCGCGTCTCAGGGGCCCTCTAGCACAGATACGCAGTATTTT
>TRBJ2-1|.|.|TRBV27
CASSLLARAYNEQFF
TGTGCCAGCAGTTTACTCGCCAGGGCCTACAATGAGCAGTTCTTC
>TRBJ2-3|.|.|TRBV3-1/TRBV3-2
CASSLGHAADTQYF
TGTGCCAGCAGCCTCGGACACGCCGCAGATACGCAGTATTTT
>TRBJ1-1|.|.|TRBV2
CASSDQHNTEAFF
TGTGCCAGCAGTGATCAACACAACACTGAAGCTTTCTTT
>TRBJ2-7|.|TRBD2|TRBV19
CASSPRDSGSSYEQYF
TGTGCCAGTAGTCCCCGAGATAGCGGGAGCTCCTACGAGCAGTACTTC
>TRBJ2-3|.|TRBD2|TRBV28
CASRRGGKPDTQYF
TGTGCCAGCCGCCGGGGGGGGAAGCCAGATACGCAGTATTTT
>TRBJ1-1|.|.|TRBV9
CASSITGKMNTEAFF
TGTGCCAGCAGCATAACAGGGAAGATGAACACTGAAGCTTTCTTT
>TRBJ2-3|.|.|TRBV5-1
CASSLDPRSTDTQYF
TGCGCCAGCAGCTTGGATCCGCGGAGCACAGATACGCAGTATTTT
>TRBJ2-5|.|TRBD1|TRBV5-8
CASSLRRIGGRKTQYF
TGTGCCAGCAGCTTGAGACGGATAGGGGGCAGAAAGACCCAGTACTTC
>TRBJ2-5|.|.|TRBV18
CASSPLNGGQETQYF
TGTGCCAGCTCACCACTAAACGGGGGCCAAGAGACCCAGTACTTC
>TRBJ1-5|few|TRBD1|TRBV19
CASSGTGGTGNQPQHF
TGTGCCAGTAGTGGGACAGGGGGTACGGGCAATCAGCCCCAGCATTTT
>TRBJ2-1|.|TRBD1|TRBV25-1
CASGGQGAFINEQFF
TGTGCCAGCGGAGGACAGGGGGCGTTTATCAATGAGCAGTTCTTC
>TRBJ1-5|.|.|TRBV6-5
CASSFTGFNQPQHF
TGTGCCAGCAGTTTCACGGGTTTCAATCAGCCCCAGCATTTT
>TRBJ1-1|few|.|TRBV2
CASSEGGNTEAFF
TGTGCCAGCAGTGAAGGCGGGAACACTGAAGCTTTCTTT
>TRBJ2-1|.|.|TRBV7-9
CATYRVPLRDLNEQFF
TGTGCCACCTACAGGGTGCCATTACGTGATCTCAATGAGCAGTTCTTC
>TRBJ1-6|.|.|TRBV19
CASSQQTRYLHF
TGTGCCAGTAGTCAACAGACACGGTACCTCCACTTT
>TRBJ2-7|.|TRBD2|TRBV7-9
CASSQSGTWAYEQYF
TGTGCCAGCAGCCAGAGCGGGACGTGGGCCTACGAGCAGTACTTC
>TRBJ1-3|.|.|TRBV11-3
CASSPDSSGNTIYF
TGTGCCAGCAGCCCGGACAGCTCTGGAAACACCATATATTTT
>TRBJ2-1|.|.|TRBV7-2
CASRAGGEHEQFF
TGTGCCAGCAGAGCCGGAGGTGAGCATGAGCAGTTCTTC
>TRBJ1-2|.|.|TRBV3-1/TRBV3-2
CASSQDPAGNGYTF
TGTGCCAGCAGCCAAGATCCGGCGGGTAATGGCTACACCTTC